This T cell receptor (beta chain) was obtained from a study of T cell repertoires in ileal Crohn's disease. Study-wide context: Surgery for a complication: stricturing in roughly 60%, penetrating in about 40%. The M6 sample came from neoterminal ileum during colonoscopy after surgery.

Time point of the sample: neoterminal ileum biopsy at postoperative endoscopy, about 6 months after surgery. Each sample's TCRB immunosequencing used 500 to 550 nanograms of biopsy DNA. The table came from immunoSEQ multiplex PCR; TCRdb's copy has only in-frame clones and leaves some out. This table has approximately 16,000 clones, 65% to 80% appearing once. The receptor was derived from an adult with Crohn's disease. The specimen sequenced was ileal tissue.

The CDR3 loop reads CASSVGPGEQFF. CDR3 nucleotides: TGTGCCAGCAGCGTTGGGCCGGGTGAGCAGTTCTTC. The gene calls are TRBV9 and TRBJ2-1, with D hard to call. V dropped 2 bases and J dropped 9 bases, with 9 bases sitting between them. Germline V gives CDR1 SGDLS, CDR2 YYNGEE. The CDR3 consists of 12 residues. Based on the CDR3 plus reference TRBV9 and TRBJ2-1, the full variable domain is DSGVTQTPKHLITATGQRVTLRCSPRSGDLSVYWYQQSLDQGLQFLIQYYNGEERAKGNILERFSAQQFPDLHSELNLSSLELGDSALYFCASSVGPGEQFFGPGTRLTVL.